Reported below is one T cell receptor beta chain. The CDR3 extends over 14 amino acids. The germline CDR1 and CDR2 sequences are SGHNT and YYREEE (reference sequence). Trimming left V 0 bases short and J 3 bases short, with 8 bases between. The source of the sample is a study of control samples from healthy donors and cancer patients. Sequencing was performed with immunoSEQ multiplex PCR; in TCRdb, only in-frame clones are kept and a portion is missing. The sample has 200,000 to 250,000 clones, roughly 94% seen once. The sequence was collected from a man aged 50 to 59 in good health. The sample taken for sequencing was blood. The chain employs TRBV5-4 and TRBJ2-3; D gene ambiguous. CDR3: CASSLGFSTDTQYF. Written as DNA, the CDR3 is TGTGCCAGCAGCTTGGGGTTCAGTACAGATACGCAGTATTTT.